Here is one T cell receptor beta chain with its context. The antigen remains undetermined. Regarding treatment: oral pan-JAK inhibitor, 5-10 mg twice daily. RNA was isolated and reverse transcribed to cDNA, the sequencing template. TCRdb keeps only in-frame clones here, not all; method: immunoSEQ multiplex PCR. The data show 150,000 to 200,000 clones, with roughly 60% seen just once and 0.85% to 1.3% held by the top ten. The data derive from a study of CD8+ T cells in alopecia areata. At the level of the study: Tofacitinib was given for 6 to 18 months, then stopped for 6 months.

The CDR3 spans 17 residues. V lost 4 bases to trimming and J lost 4 bases, with 21 bases between them. Study findings and constraints: Scalp repertoires also include resident alphabeta T cells from normal skin.

This chain uses TRBV23-1 with TRBJ2-3; D may be TRBD2 (5 bases). TRBV23-1 is identified as an open reading frame with a role that is uncertain. The source was CD4+ T cells sorted from blood, collected at week 24, from a patient treated with tofacitinib. The sequence was collected from a human donor with alopecia areata. The CDR3 spells CASSLSDGVYGADTQYF. CDR3 coding DNA: TGCGCCAGCAGTCTTAGCGACGGGGTCTACGGGGCAGATACGCAGTATTTT.